This TCR beta chain appears in the sequencing data of a study of T cell responses to AZD1222 COVID-19 vaccine. Study results and caveats: Reports indicate that nearly half of spike-specific TCRs are directed at unmutated variant regions. Receipt of two AZD1222 doses was followed by a rise in Spike-specific TCR breadth and depth. Most donors were white British and more were female, and clonal diversity was possibly underestimated.

Details on this clone: The antigen is undetermined.

Germline CDR1 is MNHEY and CDR2 is SMNVEV (reference sequence). V gave up 6 bases and J gave up 5 bases, with 20 bases separating them. The CDR3 has 16 residues. Sequencing used immunoSEQ multiplex PCR; TCRdb keeps in-frame clones, though not all of them. The table lists about 110,000 clones, 89% of them singletons, with approximately 3.1% in the top ten. V is TRBV27 and J is TRBJ1-5, with D maybe TRBD1 (6 bases). The clonotype comes from an adult in good health. Here the sequenced sample was peripheral blood, taken on day 0 of MenACWY control vaccination. The CDR3 loop reads CASSQTQGPTDQPQHF. In DNA, the CDR3 is TGTGCCAGCAGCCAGACCCAGGGGCCGACCGATCAGCCCCAGCATTTT.